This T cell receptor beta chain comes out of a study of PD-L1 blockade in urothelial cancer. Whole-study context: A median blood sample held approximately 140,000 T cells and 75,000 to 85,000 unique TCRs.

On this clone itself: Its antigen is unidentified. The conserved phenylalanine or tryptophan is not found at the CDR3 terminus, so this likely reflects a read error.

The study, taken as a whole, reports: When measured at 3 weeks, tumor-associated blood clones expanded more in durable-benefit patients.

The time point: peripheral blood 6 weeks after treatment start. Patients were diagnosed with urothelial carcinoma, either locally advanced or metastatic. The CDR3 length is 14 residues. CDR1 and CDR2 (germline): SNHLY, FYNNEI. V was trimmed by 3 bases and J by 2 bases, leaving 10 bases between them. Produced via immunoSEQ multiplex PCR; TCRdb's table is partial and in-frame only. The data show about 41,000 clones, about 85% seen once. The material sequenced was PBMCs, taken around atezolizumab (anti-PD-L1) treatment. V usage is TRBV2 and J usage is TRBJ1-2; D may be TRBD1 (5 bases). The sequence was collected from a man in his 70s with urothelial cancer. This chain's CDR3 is CASSDGGMNYGYTL. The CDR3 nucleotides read TGTGCCAGCAGTGACGGGGGGATGAACTATGGCTACACCCTC.